This record concerns one T cell receptor beta chain sequence. Its target is not known. Germline V gene sequence: CDR1 MRHNA, CDR2 SNTAGT. CDR3 length: 15 amino acids. The J segment lost 6 bases and the V segment lost 3 bases, leaving 3 bases of the junction unmatched. Primers for the PCR totalled 60 Vbeta and 13 Jbeta. Per the original data handling: As a later analysis found, there were approximately 80 million unique TCR beta chains, of which approximately 10 million were shared. Clones were sequenced by immunoSEQ multiplex PCR, and TCRdb holds only the in-frame ones, with some missing. From that table come the V and J calls and clone size; the DNA was used to work out D and trimming. Here the sample spans about 190,000 clones, just under 75% being singletons. These data originate in a study of cytomegalovirus exposure and HLA in healthy donors. Findings of the study overall: Analysis was carried out at a later point, and it linked a missense DCLRE1C variant to TCR beta V- and J-gene trimming.

This TCR was sampled from a man under 40 in good health and CMV-seropositive. The chain has TRBV6-4 and TRBJ2-1; 12 positions match TRBD2. The sequenced sample was PBMCs. The CDR3 is CASSEASGGANEQFF. CDR3 DNA: TGTGCCAGCAGTGAGGCTAGCGGGGGGGCCAATGAGCAGTTCTTC.